The TCR beta chain described here comes from a study of T cell repertoires in cytomegalovirus infection. About the research overall: The authors relied on CMV epitopes, both recently identified HLA-C-restricted and well-studied HLA-B-restricted. Based on public TCR beta signatures, there were indications of CMV infection and of a matching HLA type.

TCRdb redid the calling of the reads with MiXCR, one entry per CDR3 protein. The profile shows roughly 860,000 distinct CDR3 sequences, 30% to 35% of them singletons. V lost 3 bases, J lost 3 bases, and 4 bases stayed unmatched. Germline loops: CDR1 LNHDA, CDR2 SQIVND (reference sequence). CDR3 length: 15 residues. Study outcomes and limitations: Within the response measured ex vivo, HLA-C-restricted CMV-specific TCR beta clonotypes were dominant. Carriage of CMV together with the relevant HLA was identifiable through cumulative public TCR beta family frequency.

This clonotype was seen only a few times. Antigen: not known. The receptor's source is a human donor in good health (CMV status not recorded). Some clones in this sample may be carry-over from other donors' samples. The J gene is TRBJ2-1, the V gene TRBV19; 8 nucleotides agree with TRBD2. The specimen comprised cultured CD8+ T cells from PBMCs, sampled from culture after CMV antigen stimulation. CDR3 nucleotides: TGTGCCAGTAGTATGAGCGGGGGCTTCTACAATGAGCAGTTCTTC. Translated, it gives CASSMSGGFYNEQFF.